Listed below are T cell receptor beta chains from one sample, sequenced in a study of shared T cell receptors in the human thymus. The repertoire was sequenced with immunoSEQ multiplex PCR; TCRdb's copy has only in-frame clones and lacks some. Of 600,000 to 900,000 clones in the sample, 70% to 90% were seen once. These data were also filed under a second study, of human thymus T cells.

The sample taken for sequencing was thymocytes. Receptors originate from a girl younger than two with a congenital heart defect. CDR3s include the opening cysteine and the closing phenylalanine or tryptophan. A D gene is named only where the DNA matches it firmly. Size is stated for part of the rows, as once, few or many counts, or as a class when the clone is expanded.

TRBJ1-2 . . TRBV10-3 CAISPGGNQGYTF TGTGCCATCTCCCCCGGGGGTAATCAAGGCTACACCTTC
TRBJ1-4 . . TRBV4-1 CASSQDVEFPTNEKLFF TGCGCCAGCAGCCAAGACGTTGAGTTTCCGACTAATGAAAAACTGTTTTTT
TRBJ1-4 . . TRBV5-6 CASSLFSQGREKLFF TGTGCCAGCAGCCTGTTTTCGCAGGGGCGAGAAAAACTGTTTTTT
TRBJ2-7 . . TRBV9 CASSAGDEQYF TGTGCCAGCAGCGCAGGGGACGAGCAGTACTTC
TRBJ1-2 . . TRBV19 CASSIPRAGYTF TGTGCCAGTAGTATCCCCAGGGCTGGCTACACCTTC
TRBJ1-2 TRBD1 . TRBV18 CASSPRTGNYGYTF TGTGCCAGCTCACCGAGGACAGGGAACTATGGCTACACCTTC
TRBJ1-2 TRBD1 . TRBV28 CASSLGGTGESGYTF TGTGCCAGCAGTTTAGGGGGGACAGGGGAAAGTGGCTACACCTTC
TRBJ1-2 . . TRBV5-6 CASSLRIGGRRDGYTF TGTGCCAGCAGCTTGCGAATAGGCGGGCGGCGGGATGGCTACACCTTC
TRBJ1-1 . . TRBV7-2 CASSPLGRGNTEAFF TGTGCCAGCAGCCCCCTGGGCAGGGGGAACACTGAAGCTTTCTTT
TRBJ2-7 . . TRBV5-5 CASSFQGPSSYEQYF TGTGCCAGCAGCTTCCAGGGCCCGAGCTCCTACGAGCAGTACTTC
TRBJ2-5 TRBD2 . TRBV10-3 CAISAGGGTSGPQNQETQYF TGTGCCATCAGCGCCGGGGGAGGGACTAGCGGCCCTCAGAACCAAGAGACCCAGTACTTC
TRBJ2-7 . once TRBV7-9 CASSRGLSSSYEQYF TGTGCCAGCAGTAGAGGTCTATCGAGCTCCTACGAGCAGTACTTC
TRBJ1-2 . . TRBV27 CASKGPGFGFNGYTF TGTGCCAGCAAGGGGCCAGGGTTCGGCTTCAATGGCTACACCTTC
TRBJ2-3 . . TRBV12-1 CASSFPSGIAGAPWVTDTQYF TGTGCCAGCAGCTTTCCTTCAGGTATAGCGGGGGCTCCTTGGGTCACAGATACGCAGTATTTT
TRBJ2-1 TRBD1 . TRBV5-4 CASSLAGTGMYNEQFF TGTGCCAGCAGCTTGGCCGGGACAGGGATGTACAATGAGCAGTTCTTC
TRBJ1-2 . . TRBV11-2 CASSLGSRAYGYTF TGTGCCAGCAGCTTAGGGTCCAGAGCGTATGGCTACACCTTC
TRBJ1-2 . . TRBV28 CASSLRGAQVPYGYTF TGTGCCAGCAGCCTCCGGGGGGCACAGGTACCCTATGGCTACACCTTC
TRBJ2-4 . . TRBV9 CASSVDPGRVKNIQYF TGTGCCAGCAGCGTAGATCCGGGAAGGGTCAAAAACATTCAGTACTTC
TRBJ2-2 TRBD1 . TRBV5-1 CASSSPGQGNGELFF TGCGCCAGCAGCTCTCCGGGACAGGGGAACGGGGAGCTGTTTTTT
TRBJ2-1 . . TRBV14 CASSPTPGRTGCNEQFF TGTGCCAGCAGCCCCACCCCAGGGAGGACAGGATGTAATGAGCAGTTCTTC
TRBJ2-7 TRBD1 once TRBV28 CASSLDRTGRVYEQYF TGTGCCAGCAGTTTAGATAGGACAGGGCGGGTCTACGAGCAGTACTTC
TRBJ2-2 . . TRBV5-6 CASSLAGAVNSGELFF TGTGCCAGCAGCTTGGCAGGGGCGGTGAATTCCGGGGAGCTGTTTTTT
TRBJ2-6 . . TRBV2 CASSESPGLPGSGANVLTF TGTGCCAGCAGTGAATCCCCGGGACTCCCCGGCTCTGGGGCCAACGTCCTGACTTTC
TRBJ1-4 . . TRBV4-3 CASSPRGLNEKLFF TGCGCCAGCAGCCCGCGAGGGCTTAATGAAAAACTGTTTTTT
TRBJ1-2 . . TRBV27 CASRSKPGHGDYGYTF TGTGCCAGCAGATCTAAGCCAGGCCACGGGGACTATGGCTACACCTTC
TRBJ2-7 . once TRBV7-6 CASSPRAPNEQYF TGTGCCAGCAGCCCTCGAGCCCCGAACGAGCAGTACTTC
TRBJ2-7 . . TRBV6-5 CASRVDGKQYF TGTGCCAGCAGAGTTGACGGGAAGCAGTACTTC
TRBJ1-2 . few TRBV27 CASSLSTAPYGYTF TGTGCCAGCAGTTTATCCACAGCACCCTATGGCTACACCTTC
TRBJ1-2 . . TRBV4-3 CASSQEQAVYGYTF TGCGCCAGCAGCCAAGAACAGGCCGTTTATGGCTACACCTTC
TRBJ2-2 . . TRBV6-1 CASSARLGPNTGELFF TGTGCCAGCAGTGCCCGACTAGGCCCGAACACCGGGGAGCTGTTTTTT
TRBJ1-4 . . TRBV11-2 CASSTGINEKLFF TGTGCCAGCAGCACAGGGATCAATGAAAAACTGTTTTTT
TRBJ2-2 . . TRBV6-6 CANRGGPTGELFF TGTGCCAACCGAGGGGGACCCACCGGGGAGCTGTTTTTT
TRBJ1-2 TRBD1 . TRBV5-4 CASSFGDSFPANYGYTF TGTGCCAGCAGCTTCGGGGACAGCTTTCCTGCTAACTATGGCTACACCTTC
TRBJ1-6 TRBD1 . TRBV7-9 CASSLVDRANSPLHF TGTGCCAGCAGCTTAGTCGACAGGGCCAATTCACCCCTCCACTTT
TRBJ2-7 TRBD2 . TRBV6-6 CASIGGAGEQYF TGTGCCAGCATCGGGGGGGCCGGGGAGCAGTACTTC
TRBJ1-1 . . TRBV10-3 CAIRPQGHTEAFF TGTGCCATTCGACCACAGGGTCACACTGAAGCTTTCTTT
TRBJ2-2 . . TRBV4-3 CASSQDMVGNTGELFF TGCGCCAGCAGCCAAGATATGGTCGGGAACACCGGGGAGCTGTTTTTT
TRBJ1-5 TRBD1 . TRBV7-9 CASGPGQGTLLSNQPQHF TGTGCCAGCGGACCGGGACAGGGGACTCTCCTTAGCAATCAGCCCCAGCATTTT
TRBJ2-3 TRBD2 once TRBV4-3 CASSAGGRGGQAGPDTQYF TGCGCCAGCAGCGCTGGGGGTCGGGGGGGCCAGGCGGGTCCAGATACGCAGTATTTT
TRBJ2-7 TRBD2 . TRBV7-2 CASSLGTSGGRPYEQYF TGTGCCAGCAGCTTAGGGACTAGCGGGGGCCGGCCCTACGAGCAGTACTTC
TRBJ2-1 TRBD2 . TRBV14 CASSLLLAGRIDEQFF TGTGCCAGCAGCCTACTTCTAGCGGGGCGTATCGATGAGCAGTTCTTC
TRBJ2-2 TRBD1 . TRBV5-5 CASRLTGTVNTGELFF TGTGCCAGCAGATTGACCGGGACAGTGAACACCGGGGAGCTGTTTTTT
TRBJ1-2 TRBD1 . TRBV5-5 CASSLSGGYGYTF TGTGCCAGCAGCTTGTCAGGGGGCTATGGCTACACCTTC
TRBJ2-1 TRBD2 . TRBV29-1 CSVVLSGGPYAEQFF TGCAGCGTTGTTCTTAGCGGGGGACCTTACGCTGAGCAGTTCTTC
TRBJ2-3 TRBD2 . TRBV13 CASSLRAGTPRAHSTDTQYF TGTGCCAGCAGCTTACGAGCGGGGACCCCCAGGGCCCATAGCACAGATACGCAGTATTTT
TRBJ2-3 . . TRBV14 CASNLQGTDTQYF TGTGCCAGCAATCTACAGGGCACAGATACGCAGTATTTT
TRBJ1-5 . . TRBV28 CASSLERGLNQPQHF TGTGCCAGCAGCTTAGAGAGGGGACTCAATCAGCCCCAGCATTTT
TRBJ2-2 TRBD2 once TRBV4-3 CASSPMRPSGAKNTGELFF TGCGCCAGCAGCCCGATGCGGCCTAGCGGGGCTAAGAACACCGGGGAGCTGTTTTTT
TRBJ2-7 . . TRBV6-1 CASSAGPFYEQYF TGTGCCAGCAGCGCAGGGCCTTTCTACGAGCAGTACTTC
TRBJ2-7 TRBD2 . TRBV7-3 CASSLMETSGGPYEQYF TGTGCCAGCAGCTTAATGGAGACTAGCGGGGGGCCGTACGAGCAGTACTTC
TRBJ1-1 . . TRBV5-1 CASSLAAVNTEAFF TGCGCCAGCAGCTTGGCGGCGGTGAACACTGAAGCTTTCTTT
TRBJ1-2 . once TRBV5-1 CASSSSYGYTF TGCGCCAGCAGCTCCAGCTATGGCTACACCTTC
TRBJ2-7 . . TRBV5-1 CASSLRQFGPYEQYF TGCGCCAGCAGCCTCCGACAGTTCGGGCCCTACGAGCAGTACTTC
TRBJ2-3 TRBD2 . TRBV14 CASSQVRGAIDTQYF TGTGCCAGCAGCCAAGTGCGGGGGGCTATAGATACGCAGTATTTT
TRBJ1-5 TRBD1 . TRBV4-1 CASSQGPDRGHQPQHF TGCGCCAGCAGCCAAGGGCCGGACAGGGGGCATCAGCCCCAGCATTTT
TRBJ1-2 TRBD1 few TRBV19 CASTSTGGGYTF TGTGCCAGTACCTCTACAGGGGGTGGCTACACCTTC
TRBJ2-7 . . TRBV5-1 CASTYSGTYKTYEQYF TGCGCCAGCACGTACTCCGGGACTTACAAAACCTACGAGCAGTACTTC